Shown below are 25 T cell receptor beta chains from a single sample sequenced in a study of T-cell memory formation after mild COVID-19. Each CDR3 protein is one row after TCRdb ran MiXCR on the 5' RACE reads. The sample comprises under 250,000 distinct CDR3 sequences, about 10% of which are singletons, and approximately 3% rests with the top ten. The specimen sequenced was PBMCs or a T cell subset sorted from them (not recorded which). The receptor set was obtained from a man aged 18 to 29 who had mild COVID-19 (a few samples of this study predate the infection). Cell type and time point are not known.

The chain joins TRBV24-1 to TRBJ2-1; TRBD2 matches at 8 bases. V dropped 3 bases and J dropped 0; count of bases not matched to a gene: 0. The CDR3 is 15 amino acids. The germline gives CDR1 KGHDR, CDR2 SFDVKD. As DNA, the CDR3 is TGTGCCACCAGTGATAGCGGGAGCTCCTACAATGAGCAGTTCTTC. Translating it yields CATSDSGSSYNEQFF.

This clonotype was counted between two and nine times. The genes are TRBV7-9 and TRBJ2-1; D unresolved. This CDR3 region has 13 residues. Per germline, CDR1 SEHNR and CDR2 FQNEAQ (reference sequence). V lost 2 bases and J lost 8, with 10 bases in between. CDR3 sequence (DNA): TGTGCCAGCAGCTTACATGGGGTGTATGAGCAGTTCTTC. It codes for CASSLHGVYEQFF.

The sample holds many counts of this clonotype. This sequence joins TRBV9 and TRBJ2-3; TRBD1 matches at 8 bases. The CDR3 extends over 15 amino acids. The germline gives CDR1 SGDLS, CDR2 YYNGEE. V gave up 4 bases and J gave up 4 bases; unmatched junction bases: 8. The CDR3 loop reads CASSSWTGTADTQYF. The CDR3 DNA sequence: TGTGCCAGCAGCTCCTGGACAGGGACGGCAGATACGCAGTATTTT.

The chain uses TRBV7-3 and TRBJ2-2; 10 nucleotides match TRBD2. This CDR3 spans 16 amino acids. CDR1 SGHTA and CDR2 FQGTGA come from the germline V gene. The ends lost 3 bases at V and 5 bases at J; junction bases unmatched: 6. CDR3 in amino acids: CASSFLAGGWTGELFF. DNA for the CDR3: TGTGCCAGCAGCTTTTTAGCGGGGGGCTGGACCGGGGAGCTGTTTTTT.

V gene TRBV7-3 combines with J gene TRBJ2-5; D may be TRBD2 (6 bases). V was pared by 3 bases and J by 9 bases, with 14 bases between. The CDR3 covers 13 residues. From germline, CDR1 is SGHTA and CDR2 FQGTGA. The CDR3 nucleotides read TGTGCCAGCAGCTTCGAACTAGCCGACGCCCAGTACTTC. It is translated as CASSFELADAQYF.

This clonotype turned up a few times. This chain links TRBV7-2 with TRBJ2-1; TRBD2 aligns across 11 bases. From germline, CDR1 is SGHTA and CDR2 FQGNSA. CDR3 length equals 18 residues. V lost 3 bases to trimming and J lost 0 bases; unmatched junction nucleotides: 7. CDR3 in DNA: TGTGCCAGCAGCTTTGTAGCGGGGGGGCCCGGCTCCTACAATGAGCAGTTCTTC. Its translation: CASSFVAGGPGSYNEQFF.

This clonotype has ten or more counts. CDR3 protein: CASSRQPGAPGYTF. CDR3 DNA sequence: TGTGCCAGCAGCCGTCAACCCGGGGCGCCCGGCTACACCTTC. The chain has TRBV3-1 and TRBJ1-2; TRBD1 might be the D (5 bases). This CDR3 region has 14 residues. Germline CDR1 LGHDT, CDR2 YNNKEL (reference sequence). V was shortened by 4 bases and J by 8 bases, with 17 bases between the two germline ends.

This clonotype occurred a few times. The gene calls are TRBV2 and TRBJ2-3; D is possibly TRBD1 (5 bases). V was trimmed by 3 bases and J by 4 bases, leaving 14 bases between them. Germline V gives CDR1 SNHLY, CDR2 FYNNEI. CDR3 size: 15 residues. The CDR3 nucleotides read TGTGCCAGCAGTGAGGGGCTAACTGGAGCAGATACGCAGTATTTT. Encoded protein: CASSEGLTGADTQYF.

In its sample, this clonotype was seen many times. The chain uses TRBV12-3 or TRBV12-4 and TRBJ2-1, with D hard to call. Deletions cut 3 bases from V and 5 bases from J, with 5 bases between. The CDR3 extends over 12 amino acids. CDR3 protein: CASSFEDNEQFF. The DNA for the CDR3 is TGTGCCAGCAGTTTTGAGGACAATGAGCAGTTCTTC.

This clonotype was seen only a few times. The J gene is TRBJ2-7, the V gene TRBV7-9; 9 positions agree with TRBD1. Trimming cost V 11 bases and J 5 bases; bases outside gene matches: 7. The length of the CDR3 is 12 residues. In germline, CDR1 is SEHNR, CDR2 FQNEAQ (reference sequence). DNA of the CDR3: TGTGCCGGTGGGACAGGGACCGACGAGCAGTACTTC. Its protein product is CAGGTGTDEQYF.

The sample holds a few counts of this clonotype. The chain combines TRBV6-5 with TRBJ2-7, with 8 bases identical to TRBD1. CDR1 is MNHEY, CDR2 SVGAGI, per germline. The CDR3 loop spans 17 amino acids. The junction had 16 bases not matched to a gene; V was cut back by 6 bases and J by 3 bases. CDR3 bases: TGTGCCAGCAGACTCAAAGCCTTTGGACAGGGTTTCTACGAGCAGTACTTC. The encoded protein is CASRLKAFGQGFYEQYF.

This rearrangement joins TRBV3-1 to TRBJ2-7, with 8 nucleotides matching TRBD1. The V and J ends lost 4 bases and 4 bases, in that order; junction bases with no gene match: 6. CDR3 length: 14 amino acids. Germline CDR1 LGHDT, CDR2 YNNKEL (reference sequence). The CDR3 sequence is CASSRGQEVYEQYF. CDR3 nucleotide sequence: TGTGCCAGCAGCCGGGGACAGGAGGTTTACGAGCAGTACTTC.

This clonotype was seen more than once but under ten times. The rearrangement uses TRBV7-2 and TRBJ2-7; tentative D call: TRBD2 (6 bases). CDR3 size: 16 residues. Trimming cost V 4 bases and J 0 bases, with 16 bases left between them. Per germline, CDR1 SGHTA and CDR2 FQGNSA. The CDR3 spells CASSWDSTKASYEQYF. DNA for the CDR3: TGTGCCAGCAGCTGGGACTCCACCAAAGCCTCCTACGAGCAGTACTTC.

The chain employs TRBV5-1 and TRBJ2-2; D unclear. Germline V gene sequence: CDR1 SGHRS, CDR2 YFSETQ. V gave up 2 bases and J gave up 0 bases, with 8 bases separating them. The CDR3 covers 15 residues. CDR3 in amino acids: CASSFGNTNTGELFF. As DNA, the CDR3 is TGCGCCAGCAGCTTCGGCAACACGAACACCGGGGAGCTGTTTTTT.

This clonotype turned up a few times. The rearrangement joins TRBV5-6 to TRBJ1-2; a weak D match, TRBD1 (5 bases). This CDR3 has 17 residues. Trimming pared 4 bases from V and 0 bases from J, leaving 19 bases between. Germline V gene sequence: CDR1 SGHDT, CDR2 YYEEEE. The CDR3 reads CASSLLGVGETNYGYTF. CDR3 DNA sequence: TGTGCCAGCAGCCTACTAGGTGTGGGGGAGACTAACTATGGCTACACCTTC.

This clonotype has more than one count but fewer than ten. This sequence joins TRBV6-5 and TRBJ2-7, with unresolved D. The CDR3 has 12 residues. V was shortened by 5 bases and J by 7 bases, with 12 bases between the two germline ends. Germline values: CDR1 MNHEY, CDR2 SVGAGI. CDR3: CASSTPPDEQYF. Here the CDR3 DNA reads TGTGCCAGCAGTACCCCCCCAGATGAGCAGTACTTC.

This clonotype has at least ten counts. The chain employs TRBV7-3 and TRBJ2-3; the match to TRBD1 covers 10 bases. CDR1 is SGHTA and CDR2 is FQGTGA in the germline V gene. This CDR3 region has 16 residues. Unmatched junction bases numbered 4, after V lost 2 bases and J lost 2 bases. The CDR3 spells CASSLSGTGVTDTQYF. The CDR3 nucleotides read TGTGCCAGCAGCTTATCCGGGACAGGGGTCACAGATACGCAGTATTTT. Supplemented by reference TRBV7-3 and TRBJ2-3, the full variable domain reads GAGVSQTPSNKVTEKGKYVELRCDPISGHTALYWYRQSLGQGPEFLIYFQGTGAADDSGLPNDRFFAVRPEGSVSTLKIQRTERGDSAVYLCASSLSGTGVTDTQYFGPGTRLTVL.

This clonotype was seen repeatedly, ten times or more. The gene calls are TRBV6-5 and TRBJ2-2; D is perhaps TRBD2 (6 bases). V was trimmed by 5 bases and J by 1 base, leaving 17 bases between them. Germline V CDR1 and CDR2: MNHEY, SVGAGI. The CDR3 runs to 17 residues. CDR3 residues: CASSPGSGRRNTGELFF. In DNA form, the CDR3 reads TGTGCCAGCAGTCCTGGGTCCGGGAGACGGAACACCGGGGAGCTGTTTTTT.

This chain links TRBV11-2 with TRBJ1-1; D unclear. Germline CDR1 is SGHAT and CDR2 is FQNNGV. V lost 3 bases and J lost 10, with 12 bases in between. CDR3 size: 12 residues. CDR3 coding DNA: TGTGCCAGCAGCTTGGAGCCACGAGGAGCTTTCTTT. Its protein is CASSLEPRGAFF. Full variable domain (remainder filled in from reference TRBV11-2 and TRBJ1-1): EAGVAQSPRYKIIEKRQSVAFWCNPISGHATLYWYQQILGQGPKLLIQFQNNGVVDDSQLPKDRFSAERLKGVDSTLKIQPAKLEDSAVYLCASSLEPRGAFFGQGTRLTVV.

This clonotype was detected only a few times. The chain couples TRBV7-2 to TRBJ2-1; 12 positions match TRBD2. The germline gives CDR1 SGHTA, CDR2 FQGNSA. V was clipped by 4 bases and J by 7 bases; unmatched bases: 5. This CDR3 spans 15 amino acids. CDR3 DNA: TGTGCCAGCAGCTCGCTAGCGGGGGGGCGGAATGAGCAGTTCTTC. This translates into CASSSLAGGRNEQFF.

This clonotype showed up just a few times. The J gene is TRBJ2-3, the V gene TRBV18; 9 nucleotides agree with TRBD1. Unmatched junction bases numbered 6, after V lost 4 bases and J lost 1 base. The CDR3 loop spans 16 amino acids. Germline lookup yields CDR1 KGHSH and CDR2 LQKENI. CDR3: CASSRDRDRGTDTQYF. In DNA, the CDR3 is TGTGCCAGCTCACGGGACCGGGACAGGGGCACAGATACGCAGTATTTT.

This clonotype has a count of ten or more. Here the CDR3 reads CASSLDPGNTIYF. CDR3 nucleotide sequence: TGTGCCAGCAGCTTAGATCCGGGAAACACCATATATTTT. V and J are TRBV7-8 and TRBJ1-3; D uncertain. The CDR3 covers 13 residues. Germline CDR1 SGHVS, CDR2 FQNEAQ. The V and J ends lost 1 base and 4 bases respectively, with 5 bases between them.

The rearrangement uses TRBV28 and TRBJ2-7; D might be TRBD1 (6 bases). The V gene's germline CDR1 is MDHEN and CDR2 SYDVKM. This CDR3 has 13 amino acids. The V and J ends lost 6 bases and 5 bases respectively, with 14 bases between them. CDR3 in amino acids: CASRDQTGNEQYV. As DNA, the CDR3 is TGTGCCAGCAGAGATCAAACAGGGAACGAGCAGTACGTC.

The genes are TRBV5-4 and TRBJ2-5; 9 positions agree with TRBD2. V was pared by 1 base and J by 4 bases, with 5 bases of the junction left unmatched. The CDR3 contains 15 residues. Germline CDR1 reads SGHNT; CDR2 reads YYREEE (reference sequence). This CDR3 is CASSLPLAGSETQYF. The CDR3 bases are TGTGCCAGCAGCTTGCCGCTAGCGGGGTCAGAGACCCAGTACTTC.

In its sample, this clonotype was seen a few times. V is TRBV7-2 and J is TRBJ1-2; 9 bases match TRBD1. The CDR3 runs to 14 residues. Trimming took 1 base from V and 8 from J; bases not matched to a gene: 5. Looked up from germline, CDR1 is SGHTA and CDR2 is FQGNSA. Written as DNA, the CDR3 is TGTGCCAGCAGCTTAGACAGGGGGCAAACGGGCTACACCTTC. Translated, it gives CASSLDRGQTGYTF.